The T cell receptor (beta chain) under discussion was sequenced for a study of T cell responses to AZD1222 COVID-19 vaccine. This clone was counted a single time. Here immunoSEQ multiplex PCR was the method, and the copy in TCRdb shows in-frame clones only, minus some. The table has about 130,000 clones, around 90% seen once. The germline V gene encodes CDR1 SGDLS and CDR2 YYNGEE. Trimming cost V 3 bases and J 3 bases, with 16 bases left between them. This CDR3 is 16 amino acids long. The sample in question was peripheral blood, obtained 28 days after the second AZD1222 dose. V and J are TRBV9 and TRBJ1-5; D perhaps matches TRBD1 (5 bases). This TCR was recovered from an adult who received the AZD1222 COVID-19 vaccine. CDR3 bases: TGTGCCAGCAGCGCTGTTCCTCAGGGAAACAATCAGCCCCAGCATTTT. As protein: CASSAVPQGNNQPQHF.